The entry below describes one TCR beta chain. Its antigen is as yet unknown. An end of the junction does not agree with germline; a read error may underlie this. This record comes from a study of T cell repertoires in cytomegalovirus infection. Study in general: Shared public TCR beta signatures pointed to both CMV infection and a matching HLA type.

In TCRdb, the reads were re-called with MiXCR into one record per CDR3 protein. This sample has under 250,000 distinct CDR3 sequences, with 12% found just once. This CDR3 is 15 amino acids long. Germline V lookup: CDR1 LNHDA, CDR2 SQIVND (reference sequence). Regarding the study as a whole: Predominance within the ex vivo response was attributable to HLA-C-restricted CMV-specific TCR beta clonotypes. Summed public TCR beta family frequency identified CMV carriers bearing the relevant HLA.

J is TRBJ1-2 and V is TRBV19, with D hard to call. Specimen: PBMCs. The source is a human donor in good health (CMV status not recorded). Some clones in this sample may be carry-over from other donors' samples. CDR3 DNA: TGTGCCAGTAGTACCTGGGAGTTCGCTAACTATGGCTACTCCTTC. Translation gives CASSTWEFANYGYSF.